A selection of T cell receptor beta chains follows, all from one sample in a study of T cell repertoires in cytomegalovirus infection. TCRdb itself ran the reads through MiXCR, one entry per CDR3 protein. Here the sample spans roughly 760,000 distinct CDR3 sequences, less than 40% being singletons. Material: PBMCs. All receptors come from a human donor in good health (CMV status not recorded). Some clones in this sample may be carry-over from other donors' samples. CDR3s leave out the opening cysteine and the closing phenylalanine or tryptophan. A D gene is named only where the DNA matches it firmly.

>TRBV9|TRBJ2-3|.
ASSVGRSSTDTQY
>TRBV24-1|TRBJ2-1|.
ATSVTESYNEQF
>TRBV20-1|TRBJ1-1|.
SACGPNTEAF
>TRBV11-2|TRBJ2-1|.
ASSLALGKGEQF
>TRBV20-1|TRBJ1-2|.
SASQTVSYGYT
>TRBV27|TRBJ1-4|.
ASSLGPGRENCF
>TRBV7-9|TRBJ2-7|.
ASESGASSYEQY
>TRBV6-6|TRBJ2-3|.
ASSYTGGQDTQY
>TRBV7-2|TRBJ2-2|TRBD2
AGSGIPGLAAKNTGELF
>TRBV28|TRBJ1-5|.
ASSPYPNQPQH
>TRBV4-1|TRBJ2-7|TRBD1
ASSPVGGQGGHEQY
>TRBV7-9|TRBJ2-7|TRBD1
ASSPGQGPLEQY
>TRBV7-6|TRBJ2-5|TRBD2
ASSLVGLAGSAETQY
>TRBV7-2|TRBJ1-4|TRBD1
ASSLDRGNEKLF
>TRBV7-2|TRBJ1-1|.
ASSQQIAKNTEAF
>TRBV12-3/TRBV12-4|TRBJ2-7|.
ASSDAGYSYEQY
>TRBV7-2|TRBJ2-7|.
ASSLSWTESSYEQY
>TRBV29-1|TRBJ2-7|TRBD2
SGGREGYEQY
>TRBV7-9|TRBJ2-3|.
ASSGLLRGASTDTQY
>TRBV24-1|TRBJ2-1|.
ATSARRNEQF
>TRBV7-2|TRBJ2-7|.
ASSLASGVEQY
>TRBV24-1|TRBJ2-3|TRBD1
ATSEPGTADTQY
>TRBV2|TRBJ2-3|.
ASSESPGASTDTQY
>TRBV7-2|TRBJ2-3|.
ASSSPTGRNTQY
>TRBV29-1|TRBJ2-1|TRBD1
SAGRNRGYNEQF
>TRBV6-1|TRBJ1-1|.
ASSERLFGTEAF
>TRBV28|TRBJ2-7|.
ASRRTVPYEQY
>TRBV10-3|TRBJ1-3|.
AISESKGPGNTIY
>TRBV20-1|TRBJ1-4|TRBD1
SAPGGQWNEKLF